Listed here are 11 T cell receptor beta chains from one sample, sequenced in a study of CD8 T cells in ankylosing spondylitis. Study-wide findings and caveats: Ankylosing spondylitis blood seemed to carry a telltale TCR beta motif made of eight highly homologous variants.

These receptors' antigens are unknown. From the 5' RACE reads, TCRdb called clonotypes with MiXCR, one entry per CDR3 protein. The sample consists of 750,000 to 850,000 distinct CDR3 sequences, about 10% of them appearing once. The sequenced sample was blood, either unsorted or a sorted T cell fraction (not recorded which). These receptors were obtained from a male donor with ankylosing spondylitis.

In its sample, this clonotype was seen once. The chain carries TRBV5-1 and TRBJ2-1, with D possibly called TRBD1 or TRBD2 (6 bases each). CDR3 length: 13 amino acids. V was cut by 3 bases and J by 8 bases, with 12 bases left in between. Germline CDR1 reads SGHRS; CDR2 reads YFSETQ. The CDR3 region has the DNA TGCGCCAGCAGCTCTAGGGGGGTCCATGAGCAGTTCTTC. This codes for CASSSRGVHEQFF.

V and J are TRBV4-3 and TRBJ2-1, with 10 bases that match TRBD1. The CDR3 consists of 18 residues. Germline V CDR1 and CDR2: LGHNA, YSLEER. Trimming removed 2 bases from V and 9 bases from J; junction bases left unmatched: 16. The CDR3 here is CASSQPASGTGEMGEQFF. In DNA, the CDR3 is TGCGCCAGCAGCCAACCCGCTAGTGGGACAGGGGAAATGGGTGAGCAGTTCTTC.

This clonotype turned up a few times. This chain uses TRBV7-2 with TRBJ2-5; D is perhaps TRBD2 (5 bases). Germline V gene lookup returns CDR1 SGHTA and CDR2 FQGNSA. The CDR3 runs to 15 residues. V lost 7 bases to trimming and J lost 3 bases, with 18 bases between them. The CDR3 DNA is TGTGCCAGCAATCGAGTGGGAGCTTTAGAAGAGACCCAGTACTTC. As protein: CASNRVGALEETQYF.

This clonotype was seen only a few times. The chain is built from TRBV7-2 and TRBJ1-5; possibly TRBD1 for D (6 bases). CDR1 SGHTA and CDR2 FQGNSA come from the germline V gene. V gave up 5 bases and J gave up 4 bases, with 15 bases separating them. The CDR3 runs to 15 residues. The CDR3 coding sequence is TGTGCCAGCAGCCCTGTCGGCAGGGGAAATCAGCCCCAGCATTTT. Translation: CASSPVGRGNQPQHF.

This clonotype was counted between two and nine times. The chain is built from TRBV20-1 and TRBJ2-7; 15 bases match TRBD2. V lost 3 bases and J lost 5; bases outside the gene matches: 5. Germline CDR1 and CDR2: DFQATT and SNEGSKA (reference sequence). This CDR3 has 15 amino acids. The CDR3 DNA reads TGCAGTGCTAGTGGACTAGCGGGGGGGGGTAACGAGCAGTACTTC. Protein sequence: CSASGLAGGGNEQYF.

This chain links TRBV7-2 with TRBJ2-1; 16 nucleotides match TRBD2. The CDR3 is 16 residues long. V gave up 6 bases and J gave up 9 bases; unmatched junction bases: 8. Germline CDR1 and CDR2: SGHTA and FQGNSA. The chain's CDR3 is CASSSGTSGREGEQFF. The CDR3 nucleotides read TGTGCCAGCAGTTCCGGGACTAGCGGGAGGGAAGGTGAGCAGTTCTTC.

V and J are TRBV7-9 and TRBJ2-3; D may be TRBD1 (7 bases). V dropped 5 bases and J dropped 7 bases, with 22 bases sitting between them. Germline CDR1 SEHNR, CDR2 FQNEAQ (reference sequence). This CDR3 is built from 16 residues. The CDR3, as DNA: TGTGCCAGCAGCGCTTACGGAGGGGGCGGCGTTAATACGCAGTATTTT. Translation: CASSAYGGGGVNTQYF.

The rearrangement joins TRBV29-1 to TRBJ1-1; D unresolved. The CDR3 has 14 residues. V lost 7 bases, J lost 2 bases, and 17 bases lay in between. The germline gives CDR1 SQVTM, CDR2 ANQGSEA. CDR3 loop: CSASLQLINTEAFF. The DNA for the CDR3 is TGCAGCGCCAGTTTACAGCTTATCAACACTGAAGCTTTCTTT.

The genes are TRBV7-2 and TRBJ2-2; D uncertain. V was shortened by 4 bases and J by 1 base, with 10 bases between the two germline ends. Germline loops: CDR1 SGHTA, CDR2 FQGNSA. This CDR3 spans 15 amino acids. The CDR3 coding sequence is TGTGCCAGCAGCTCCCGACCTATGAACACCGGGGAGCTGTTTTTT. Encoded protein: CASSSRPMNTGELFF.

This clonotype was counted a few times. V and J are TRBV6-2 or TRBV6-3 and TRBJ2-2; D remains unclear. Germline V gives CDR1 MNHEY, CDR2 SVGEGT. The CDR3 consists of 12 residues. V lost 5 bases and J lost 8, with 9 bases in between. The CDR3 DNA sequence: TGTGCCAGCAGTCTCACCTGGGGGGAGCTGTTTTTT. Translation gives CASSLTWGELFF.

Regarding this clonotype: Its ends do not fully match the called genes, so a read error is possible. The rearrangement uses TRBV20-1 and TRBJ2-1, with 11 nucleotides matching TRBD2. The CDR3 consists of 18 residues. Per germline, CDR1 DFQATT and CDR2 SNEGSKA (reference sequence). The CDR3 region is CCARDLGLAGPVYNEQFF. The CDR3 nucleotides are TGCTGTGCTAGAGATCTAGGACTAGCGGGCCCTGTTTACAATGAGCAGTTCTTC.